The 19 T cell receptor beta chains below were found in one sample sequenced in a study of response to subunit inactivated influenza vaccine. Each CDR3 protein is one row after TCRdb ran MiXCR on the RT-PCR reads. The sample has around 530,000 distinct CDR3 sequences, approximately 12% seen once. This sample comprised PBMCs from blood, obtained on the day of vaccination. The receptors shown here come from a man aged 50-59 years who received an inactivated influenza vaccine.

The chain is built from TRBV29-1 and TRBJ2-7; TRBD2 agrees at 16 bases. The CDR3 covers 18 residues. CDR1 SQVTM and CDR2 ANQGSEA come from the germline V gene. V trimming: 6 bases; J trimming: 0 bases; junction bases outside the gene matches: 11. This CDR3 reads CSVDSPGLAGGSSYEQYF. CDR3 DNA: TGCAGCGTAGACAGCCCGGGACTAGCGGGAGGGAGCTCCTACGAGCAGTACTTC.

The sample holds a few counts of this clonotype. CDR3 DNA sequence: TGTGCCAGCAGCCAATATCCAAGGACCCAGTACTTC. It codes for CASSQYPRTQYF. The V gene is TRBV14, the J gene TRBJ2-5; D is ambiguous. V was shortened by 2 bases and J by 7 bases, with 8 bases between the two germline ends. This CDR3 contains 12 residues. Germline V gene data show CDR1 as SGHDN and CDR2 as FVKESK.

V usage is TRBV9 and J usage is TRBJ2-1; 8 bases agree with TRBD2. With 3 bases clipped from V and 10 bases from J, the junction kept 12 bases outside the gene matches. The V gene's germline CDR1 is SGDLS and CDR2 YYNGEE. There are 15 residues in the CDR3. The CDR3 coding sequence is TGTGCCAGCAGCGCCAGCGGGAGTGGGGGATACGAGCAGTTCTTC. It is translated as CASSASGSGGYEQFF.

This clonotype was seen more than once but under ten times. The chain has TRBV27 and TRBJ1-2; the match to TRBD1 covers 9 bases. The CDR3 runs to 15 residues. The germline gives CDR1 MNHEY, CDR2 SMNVEV (reference sequence). The V gene end was trimmed by 6 bases and the J gene end by 7 bases; junction bases not matched to a gene: 12. The CDR3 coding sequence is TGTGCCAGCAGACAGACGACAGGGGGTAATGCTGGCTACACCTTC. Translating gives CASRQTTGGNAGYTF.

The chain has TRBV18 and TRBJ1-5; TRBD1 matches 7 bases. Germline CDR1 is KGHSH and CDR2 is LQKENI. V shed 1 base and J 0 bases; nucleotides not matched to a gene: 12. CDR3 length: 19 amino acids. CDR3 bases: TGTGCCAGCTCACCACTGTCCGGACAGGTTACATATAGCAATCAGCCCCAGCATTTT. Translating gives CASSPLSGQVTYSNQPQHF.

This clonotype was seen ten or more times. The chain carries TRBV5-1 and TRBJ1-1; possibly TRBD1 for D (5 bases). The length of the CDR3 is 13 residues. Germline lookup yields CDR1 SGHRS and CDR2 YFSETQ. Trimming pared 0 bases from V and 9 bases from J, leaving 12 bases between. CDR3 nucleotide sequence: TGCGCCAGCAGCTTGGCCGGCCAGGGAAAAGCTTTCTTT. Translation: CASSLAGQGKAFF.

This rearrangement joins TRBV6-2 or TRBV6-3 to TRBJ1-5; 7 nucleotides agree with TRBD1. This CDR3 contains 15 residues. V gave up 2 bases and J gave up 6 bases; unmatched junction bases: 7. CDR1 is MNHEY and CDR2 is SVGEGT in the germline V gene. The CDR3 here is CASSYPRGTRQPQHF. The CDR3 DNA follows: TGTGCCAGCAGTTACCCCAGGGGGACCCGTCAGCCCCAGCATTTT.

In this sample, this clonotype turned up a few times. J is TRBJ1-1 and V is TRBV12-3 or TRBV12-4; unclear D gene. V dropped 4 bases and J dropped 1 base, with 10 bases sitting between them. The CDR3 runs 14 residues. The CDR3 region has the DNA TGTGCCAGCAGTTCGATGGGTGGGAACACTGAAGCTTTCTTT. This sequence encodes CASSSMGGNTEAFF.

The genes are TRBV25-1 and TRBJ2-5; D not resolved. In germline, CDR1 is MGHDK, CDR2 SYGVNS. The CDR3 loop spans 14 amino acids. Trimming pared 1 base from V and 3 bases from J, leaving 9 bases between. CDR3 sequence reads: CASSESWAEETQYF. Here the CDR3 DNA reads TGTGCCAGCAGTGAATCTTGGGCGGAAGAGACCCAGTACTTC.

The sample holds many counts of this clonotype. The chain combines TRBV7-2 with TRBJ2-3; D not resolved. Trimming cost V 0 bases and J 2 bases, with 6 bases left between them. CDR3 size: 14 residues. CDR1 is SGHTA and CDR2 is FQGNSA in the germline V gene. CDR3 DNA sequence: TGTGCCAGCAGCTTAGCGGGTTTCACAGATACGCAGTATTTT. It yields the protein CASSLAGFTDTQYF.

This clonotype was recorded a few times. The chain is built from TRBV29-1 and TRBJ2-7; TRBD1 matches at 10 bases. The germline V gene encodes CDR1 SQVTM and CDR2 ANQGSEA. The J segment lost 2 bases and the V segment lost 1 base, leaving 2 bases of the junction unmatched. The CDR3 spans 14 residues. CDR3 residues: CSVEAGTGAYEQYF. The CDR3, as DNA: TGCAGCGTTGAAGCCGGGACAGGGGCCTACGAGCAGTACTTC.

This chain uses TRBV20-1 with TRBJ2-1; 13 bases fit TRBD2. J gave up 0 bases and V 2 bases, and 7 bases lay outside the gene matches. Germline values: CDR1 DFQATT, CDR2 SNEGSKA (reference sequence). The CDR3 runs 18 residues. CDR3 sequence: CSARRTSGGLSSYNEQFF. For the CDR3, the DNA is TGCAGTGCTAGAAGGACTAGCGGGGGCCTGAGCTCCTACAATGAGCAGTTCTTC.

This clonotype was observed a few times. The rearrangement uses TRBV6-5 and TRBJ2-3, with D possibly called TRBD1 or TRBD2 (5 bases each). There are 16 residues in the CDR3. Trimming pared 5 bases from V and 3 bases from J, leaving 18 bases between. Germline CDR1 and CDR2: MNHEY and SVGAGI. CDR3: CASSLRPIGATDTQYF. The CDR3 DNA follows: TGTGCCAGCAGTCTACGACCCATCGGGGCGACAGATACGCAGTATTTT.

The rearrangement links TRBV7-2 to TRBJ2-3; a possible D gene is TRBD1 (5 bases). CDR3 length: 15 amino acids. V lost 3 bases, J lost 1 base, and 11 bases lay in between. Germline CDR1 reads SGHTA; CDR2 reads FQGNSA. CDR3 in DNA: TGTGCCAGCAGCTTCGGACAACACCGCACAGATACGCAGTATTTT. Encoded protein: CASSFGQHRTDTQYF.

This clonotype was observed a few times. The V call is TRBV6-1, the J call TRBJ1-2; D is undetermined. CDR1 is MNHNS, CDR2 SASEGT, per germline. The CDR3 is 17 amino acids. With 6 bases removed from V and 3 bases from J, the gap between germline ends came to 23 bases. CDR3 sequence reads: CASREHPGRRNYYGYTF. The CDR3 DNA sequence: TGTGCCAGCAGAGAGCACCCCGGGCGCCGGAATTACTATGGCTACACCTTC.

J is TRBJ2-1 and V is TRBV21-1; TRBD1 is the table's D call and was not checked against the DNA. TRBV21-1 is a pseudogene locus. The CDR3 has 19 amino acids. The CDR3 sequence is CASSKTKDRDHRSYNEQFF. CDR3 nucleotide sequence: TGTGCCAGCAGCAAAACGAAAGACAGGGATCATCGGTCCTACAATGAGCAGTTCTTC.

This clonotype was recorded at least ten times. This rearrangement joins TRBV5-1 to TRBJ1-1, with D unclear. Per the germline V gene, CDR1 is SGHRS and CDR2 is YFSETQ. Trimming stripped 0 bases from V and 0 bases from J, with 6 bases between. The CDR3 sequence is 14 residues long. The CDR3 reads CASSLGSVNTEAFF. The CDR3 DNA follows: TGCGCCAGCAGCTTGGGGTCTGTGAACACTGAAGCTTTCTTT.

The rearrangement joins TRBV28 to TRBJ2-5, with TRBD2 matching over 8 bases. The length of the CDR3 is 16 residues. With V trimmed by 4 bases and J by 5 bases, 12 bases remained unmatched. Germline CDR1 is MDHEN and CDR2 is SYDVKM. This CDR3 reads CASSSQGAGDRETQYF. CDR3 sequence (DNA): TGTGCCAGCAGTTCCCAGGGAGCGGGAGACAGGGAGACCCAGTACTTC.

The gene calls are TRBV6-5 and TRBJ1-6; 7 bases line up with TRBD1. This CDR3 region has 15 residues. The V gene's germline CDR1 is MNHEY and CDR2 SVGAGI. With V trimmed by 4 bases and J by 6 bases, 6 bases remained unmatched. For the CDR3, the DNA is TGTGCCAGCAGTTCCGGACAGGTGCTTAATTCACCCCTCCACTTT. Its translation is CASSSGQVLNSPLHF.